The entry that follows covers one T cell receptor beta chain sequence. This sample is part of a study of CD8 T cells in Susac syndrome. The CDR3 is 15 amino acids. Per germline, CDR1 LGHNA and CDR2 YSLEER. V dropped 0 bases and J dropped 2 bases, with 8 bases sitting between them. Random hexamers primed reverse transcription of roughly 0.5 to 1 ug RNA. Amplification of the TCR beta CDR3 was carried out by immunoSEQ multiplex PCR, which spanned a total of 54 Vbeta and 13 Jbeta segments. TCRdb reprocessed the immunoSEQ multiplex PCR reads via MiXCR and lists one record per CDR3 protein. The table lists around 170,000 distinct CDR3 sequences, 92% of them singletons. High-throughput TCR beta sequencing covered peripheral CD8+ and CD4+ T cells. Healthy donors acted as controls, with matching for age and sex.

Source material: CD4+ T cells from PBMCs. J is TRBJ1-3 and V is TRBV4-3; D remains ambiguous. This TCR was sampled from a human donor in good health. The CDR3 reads CASSQDTVPGNTIYF. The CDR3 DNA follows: TGCGCCAGCAGCCAAGATACCGTGCCTGGAAACACCATATATTTT.